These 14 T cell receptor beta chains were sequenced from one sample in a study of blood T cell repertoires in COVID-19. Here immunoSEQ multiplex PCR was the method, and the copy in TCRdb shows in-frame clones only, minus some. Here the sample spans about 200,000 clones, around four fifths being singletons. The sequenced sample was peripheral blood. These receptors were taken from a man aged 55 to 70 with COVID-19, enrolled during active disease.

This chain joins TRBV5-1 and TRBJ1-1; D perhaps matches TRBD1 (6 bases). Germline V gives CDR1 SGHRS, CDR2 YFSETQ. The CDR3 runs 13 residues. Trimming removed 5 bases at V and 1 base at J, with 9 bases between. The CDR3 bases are TGCGCCAGCAGGATGGGACAGAACACTGAAGCTTTCTTT. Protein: CASRMGQNTEAFF.

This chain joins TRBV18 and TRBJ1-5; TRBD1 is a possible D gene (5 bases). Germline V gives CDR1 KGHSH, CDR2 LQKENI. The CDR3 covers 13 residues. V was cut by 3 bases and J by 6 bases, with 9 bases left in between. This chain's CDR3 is CASSPSGSQPQHF. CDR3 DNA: TGTGCCAGCTCACCGTCAGGGTCTCAGCCCCAGCATTTT.

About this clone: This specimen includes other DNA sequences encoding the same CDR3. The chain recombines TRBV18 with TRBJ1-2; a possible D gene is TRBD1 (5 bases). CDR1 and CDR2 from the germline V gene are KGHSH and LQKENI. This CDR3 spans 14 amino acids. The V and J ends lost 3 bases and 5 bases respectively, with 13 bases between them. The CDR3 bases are TGTGCCAGCTCACCGGAAGGGGCTTTGTATGGCTACACCTTC. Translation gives CASSPEGALYGYTF.

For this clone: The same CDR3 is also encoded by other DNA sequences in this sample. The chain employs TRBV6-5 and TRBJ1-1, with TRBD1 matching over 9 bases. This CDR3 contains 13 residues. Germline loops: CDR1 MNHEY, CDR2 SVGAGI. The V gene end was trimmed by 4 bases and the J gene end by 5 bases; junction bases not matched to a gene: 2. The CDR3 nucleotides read TGTGCCAGCAGTTTGACAGGGGGTACTGAAGCTTTCTTT. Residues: CASSLTGGTEAFF.

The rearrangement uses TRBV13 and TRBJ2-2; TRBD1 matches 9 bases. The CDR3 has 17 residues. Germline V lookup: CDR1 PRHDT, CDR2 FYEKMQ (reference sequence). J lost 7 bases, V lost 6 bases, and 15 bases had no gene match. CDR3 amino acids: CASSIRGYRGQVGELFF. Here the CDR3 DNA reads TGTGCCAGCAGTATTAGGGGCTACAGGGGGCAGGTCGGGGAGCTGTTTTTT.

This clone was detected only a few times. CDR3 in amino acids: CAWELFSGNTIYF. The CDR3 coding sequence is TGTGCCTGGGAGCTCTTCTCTGGAAACACCATATATTTT. The chain has TRBV30 and TRBJ1-3; D gene ambiguous. CDR3 length equals 13 residues. V lost 5 bases and J 0 bases, leaving 8 bases between the germline ends. Germline CDR1 and CDR2: GTSNPN and SVGIG (reference sequence).

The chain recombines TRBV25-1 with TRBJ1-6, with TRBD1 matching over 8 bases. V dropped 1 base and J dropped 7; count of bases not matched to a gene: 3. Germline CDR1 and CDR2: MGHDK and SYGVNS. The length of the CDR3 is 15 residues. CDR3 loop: CASSEWTGRNSPLHF. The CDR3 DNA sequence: TGTGCCAGCAGTGAATGGACAGGGCGAAATTCACCCCTCCACTTT. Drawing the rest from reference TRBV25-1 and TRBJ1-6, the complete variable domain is EADIYQTPRYLVIGTGKKITLECSQTMGHDKMYWYQQDPGMELHLIHYSYGVNSTEKGDLSSESTVSRIRTEHFPLTLESARPSHTSQYLCASSEWTGRNSPLHFGNGTRLTVT.

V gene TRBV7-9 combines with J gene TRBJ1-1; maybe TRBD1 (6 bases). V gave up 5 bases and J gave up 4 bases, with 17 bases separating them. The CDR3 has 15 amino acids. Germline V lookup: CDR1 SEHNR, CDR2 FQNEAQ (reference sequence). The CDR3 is CASSPPGGPGTEAFF. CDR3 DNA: TGTGCCAGCAGCCCCCCCGGGGGGCCGGGCACTGAAGCTTTCTTT.

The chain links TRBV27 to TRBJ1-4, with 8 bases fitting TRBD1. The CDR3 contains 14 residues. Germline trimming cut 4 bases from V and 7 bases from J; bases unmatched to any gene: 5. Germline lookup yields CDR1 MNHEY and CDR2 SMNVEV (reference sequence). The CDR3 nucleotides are TGTGCCAGCAGTTCCGGACAGGGATCTGAAAAACTGTTTTTT. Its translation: CASSSGQGSEKLFF.

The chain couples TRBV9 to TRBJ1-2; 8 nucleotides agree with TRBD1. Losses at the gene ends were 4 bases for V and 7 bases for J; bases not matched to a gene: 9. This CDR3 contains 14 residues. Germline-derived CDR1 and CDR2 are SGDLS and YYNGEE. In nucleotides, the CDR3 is TGTGCCAGCAGCCCCAGGACAGGGACTTCTGGCTACACCTTC. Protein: CASSPRTGTSGYTF.

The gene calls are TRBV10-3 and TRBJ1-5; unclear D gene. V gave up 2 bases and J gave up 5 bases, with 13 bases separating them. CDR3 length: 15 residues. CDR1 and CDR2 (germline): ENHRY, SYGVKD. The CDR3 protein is CAISEGSSRDQPQHF. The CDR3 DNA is TGTGCCATCAGTGAGGGATCGAGCCGGGATCAGCCCCAGCATTTT.

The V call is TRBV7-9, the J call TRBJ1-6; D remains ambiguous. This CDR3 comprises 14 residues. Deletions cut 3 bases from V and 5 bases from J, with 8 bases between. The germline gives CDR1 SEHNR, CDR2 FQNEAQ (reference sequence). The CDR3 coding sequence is TGTGCCAGCAGCTTCTCCCGGGATAATTCACCCCTCCACTTT. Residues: CASSFSRDNSPLHF.

The CDR3 protein is CASSPPNVGHLGGEAFF. DNA of the CDR3: TGTGCCAGCTCACCCCCAAACGTGGGACACCTAGGGGGTGAAGCTTTCTTT. This chain uses TRBV18 with TRBJ1-1, with D perhaps TRBD1 (6 bases). The V and J ends lost 3 bases and 7 bases respectively, with 24 bases between them. CDR1 is KGHSH, CDR2 LQKENI, per germline. This CDR3 is 17 amino acids long.

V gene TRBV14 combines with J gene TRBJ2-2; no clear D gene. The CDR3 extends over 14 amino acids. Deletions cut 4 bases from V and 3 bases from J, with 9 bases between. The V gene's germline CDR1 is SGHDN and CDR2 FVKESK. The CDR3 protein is CASSLFSYTGELFF. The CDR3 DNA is TGTGCCAGCAGCCTCTTTTCCTACACCGGGGAGCTGTTTTTT.